This TCR beta chain was identified during a study of metastatic and nonmetastatic thyroid tumors. Thyroid surgery took place with no prior treatment in any patient. There are a few counts of this clone. The CDR3 sequence is 14 residues long. The germline V gene has CDR1 DFQATT and CDR2 SNEGSKA (reference sequence). V lost 5 bases to trimming and J lost 1 base; unmatched junction nucleotides: 3. Authors' processing steps: CDR3 differences across clinicopathological groups were used to build a distant-metastasis classifier for papillary thyroid cancer. TCRdb used MiXCR to call clones anew from the PCR reads. Here the V and J calls rest on TCRdb's processing, not on the authors' analysis. The table records around 19,000 clones, approximately 15% of them present only once.

The sequenced sample consisted of tumor tissue. This receptor was obtained from a female donor with papillary thyroid cancer or a benign thyroid nodule (not recorded which). Some clones in this sample may be carry-over from other donors' samples. The chain combines TRBV20-1 with TRBJ2-3; TRBD2 matches 10 bases. CDR3 sequence reads: CSAPSGSGTDTQYF. The DNA of the CDR3 is TGCAGTGCTCCTAGCGGGAGCGGCACAGATACGCAGTATTTT.